The 25 T cell receptor beta chains below were found in one sample sequenced in a study of blood T cell repertoires in COVID-19. Libraries were prepared by immunoSEQ multiplex PCR; TCRdb keeps only in-frame clonotypes and omits some of them. The sample yields approximately 240,000 clones, about four fifths seen once. The material sequenced was peripheral blood. These receptors were obtained from a man aged 50-59 years with acute or convalescent COVID-19.

V gene TRBV7-3 combines with J gene TRBJ2-3; 7 nucleotides agree with TRBD2. Germline trimming cut 3 bases from V and 8 bases from J; bases unmatched to any gene: 5. Germline assignment: CDR1 SGHTA and CDR2 FQGTGA. This CDR3 has 13 amino acids. The CDR3 spells CASSFSRESTQYF. The CDR3 region has the DNA TGTGCCAGCAGCTTCTCGCGGGAGTCTACGCAGTATTTT.

This chain connects TRBV10-3 to TRBJ1-6, with D possibly being TRBD1 (5 bases). Germline CDR1 is ENHRY and CDR2 is SYGVKD. V shed 6 bases and J shed 7 bases, with 13 bases lying between them. The CDR3 is 14 residues long. The CDR3 DNA sequence: TGTGCCATCAGAGGGGTCGCCGCGAATTCACCCCTCCACTTT. It translates to CAIRGVAANSPLHF.

The rearrangement links TRBV9 to TRBJ2-7; 7 nucleotides match TRBD1. Trimming cost V 4 bases and J 3 bases; bases outside gene matches: 10. From germline, CDR1 is SGDLS and CDR2 YYNGEE. The CDR3 contains 15 residues. The CDR3 DNA reads TGTGCCAGCAGCCAACGGGACAGTGGCTTCTACGAGCAGTACTTC. Its protein is CASSQRDSGFYEQYF. The full variable domain, rest sourced from reference TRBV9 and TRBJ2-7, is DSGVTQTPKHLITATGQRVTLRCSPRSGDLSVYWYQQSLDQGLQFLIQYYNGEERAKGNILERFSAQQFPDLHSELNLSSLELGDSALYFCASSQRDSGFYEQYFGPGTRLTVT.

This rearrangement joins TRBV19 to TRBJ2-3; TRBD1 matches 7 bases. Germline CDR1 and CDR2: LNHDA and SQIVND (reference sequence). V lost 10 bases to trimming and J lost 0 bases; unmatched junction nucleotides: 13. This CDR3 has 16 residues. CDR3 DNA sequence: TGTGCCACGGGGACAGCCCCCTCTCTAAGCACAGATACGCAGTATTTT. Amino acid sequence: CATGTAPSLSTDTQYF.

The chain links TRBV28 to TRBJ2-5; TRBD1 matches at 7 bases. Looked up from germline, CDR1 is MDHEN and CDR2 is SYDVKM. The J segment lost 4 bases and the V segment lost 2 bases, leaving 4 bases of the junction unmatched. This CDR3 region has 14 residues. The CDR3: CASSLEGAGETQYF. DNA of the CDR3: TGTGCCAGCAGTTTAGAGGGGGCGGGAGAGACCCAGTACTTC.

The genes are TRBV28 and TRBJ2-7, with 9 bases identical to TRBD1. Per germline, CDR1 MDHEN and CDR2 SYDVKM. V lost 7 bases to trimming and J lost 6 bases; unmatched junction nucleotides: 13. This CDR3 has 15 residues. The CDR3: CASKLLRDRVSEQYF. In DNA, the CDR3 is TGTGCCAGCAAGCTTCTCCGGGACAGGGTCTCCGAGCAGTACTTC.

The chain couples TRBV28 to TRBJ1-4, with 7 bases aligning to TRBD1. From germline, CDR1 is MDHEN and CDR2 SYDVKM. This CDR3 spans 15 amino acids. V gave up 6 bases and J gave up 2 bases; unmatched junction bases: 6. As DNA, the CDR3 is TGTGCCAGCAGCCCCGGGGGACAGACTAATGAAAAACTGTTTTTT. It specifies CASSPGGQTNEKLFF.

This chain links TRBV20-1 with TRBJ1-5; a weak D match, TRBD1 (5 bases). The CDR3 extends over 15 amino acids. Germline CDR1 reads DFQATT; CDR2 reads SNEGSKA (reference sequence). V lost 3 bases and J lost 0, with 12 bases in between. In DNA form, the CDR3 reads TGCAGTGCTAGTCGACAGCGAAGTAGCAATCAGCCCCAGCATTTT. This encodes CSASRQRSSNQPQHF.

This clone was seen only once. V usage is TRBV11-2 and J usage is TRBJ1-5; D is uncertain. Trimming shortened V by 1 base and J by 5 bases, and 9 bases separated the two germline ends. Germline CDR1 reads SGHAT; CDR2 reads FQNNGV. The CDR3 loop spans 14 amino acids. Written as DNA, the CDR3 is TGTGCCAGCAGCTTAGTGGAGGGCGATCAGCCCCAGCATTTT. This sequence encodes CASSLVEGDQPQHF.

This rearrangement joins TRBV27 to TRBJ2-3; no definite D call. The CDR3 sequence is 14 residues long. With 5 bases removed from V and 0 bases from J, the gap between germline ends came to 9 bases. Germline CDR1 and CDR2: MNHEY and SMNVEV (reference sequence). CDR3: CASSLLLSTDTQYF. In DNA, the CDR3 is TGTGCCAGCAGTCTCCTACTAAGCACAGATACGCAGTATTTT.

The chain employs TRBV30 and TRBJ1-2; D ambiguous. The V gene lost 2 bases and the J gene lost 4 bases, with 5 bases spanning the gap. CDR1 is GTSNPN, CDR2 SVGIG, per germline (reference sequence). The CDR3 has 11 residues. CDR3 amino acids: CAWSLSYGYTF. For the CDR3, the DNA is TGTGCCTGGAGTTTATCCTATGGCTACACCTTC.

J is TRBJ2-5 and V is TRBV6-5; D is perhaps TRBD2 (5 bases). Trimming took 6 bases from V and 7 from J, leaving 12 bases between them. This CDR3 is built from 12 residues. CDR1 is MNHEY and CDR2 is SVGAGI in the germline V gene. CDR3 residues: CASRDFRGTQYF. CDR3 bases: TGTGCCAGCAGGGACTTCCGGGGGACCCAGTACTTC.

The CDR3 here is CASSLADSGTNEKLFF. CDR3 DNA: TGTGCCAGCAGCTTAGCGGACAGTGGGACTAATGAAAAACTGTTTTTT. This rearrangement joins TRBV7-9 to TRBJ1-4, with D possibly TRBD1 on 6 matching bases. The CDR3 has 16 residues. V was clipped by 0 bases and J by 2 bases, with 10 bases between them. The germline CDR1 and CDR2 sequences are SEHNR and FQNEAQ (reference sequence).

In its sample, this clone was seen once. This chain uses TRBV6-5 with TRBJ1-5; D is unresolved. Germline V gene data show CDR1 as MNHEY and CDR2 as SVGAGI. V lost 2 bases to trimming and J lost 5 bases, with 13 bases between them. CDR3 size: 15 residues. Here the CDR3 DNA reads TGTGCCAGCAGTTACCAGCCGGGTCCGCATCAGCCCCAGCATTTT. Translating gives CASSYQPGPHQPQHF.

V usage is TRBV19 and J usage is TRBJ1-6; 7 nucleotides agree with TRBD1. The V gene end was trimmed by 9 bases and the J gene end by 7 bases; junction bases not matched to a gene: 15. CDR1 LNHDA and CDR2 SQIVND come from the germline V gene (reference sequence). The CDR3 is 16 residues long. In DNA, the CDR3 is TGTGCCAGCCGGGACAGTCGCGAGTTAAAAAATTCACCCCTCCACTTT. Protein product: CASRDSRELKNSPLHF. Looking up the rest from reference TRBV19 and TRBJ1-6 gives the full variable domain: DGGITQSPKYLFRKEGQNVTLSCEQNLNHDAMYWYRQDPGQGLRLIYYSQIVNDFQKGDIAEGYSVSREKKESFPLTVTSAQKNPTAFYLCASRDSRELKNSPLHFGNGTRLTVT.

V is TRBV30 and J is TRBJ2-3, with 13 nucleotides matching TRBD2. The germline gives CDR1 GTSNPN, CDR2 SVGIG (reference sequence). The CDR3 runs to 16 residues. CDR3 in amino acids: CARRGTSGASTDTQYF. In DNA form, the CDR3 reads TGTGCGCGGAGGGGGACTAGCGGGGCTAGCACAGATACGCAGTATTTT.

In regard to this clone: One junction end does not reproduce the germline sequence, and a read error may be involved. For the CDR3, the DNA is TGTGCCACCAGCAGAGGATCTGGAGACACCATATATTTT. This gives the protein CATSRGSGDTIYF. The chain joins TRBV15 to TRBJ1-3; D not resolved. This CDR3 contains 13 residues. The germline V gene encodes CDR1 LNHNV and CDR2 YYDKDF (reference sequence).

This chain uses TRBV10-3 with TRBJ2-5; 11 bases are a match to TRBD1. The J segment lost 3 bases and the V segment lost 7 bases, leaving 1 base of the junction unmatched. Germline V gene sequence: CDR1 ENHRY, CDR2 SYGVKD. The CDR3 has 13 residues. The CDR3 sequence is CAIKGQGEETQYF. For the CDR3, the DNA is TGTGCCATCAAGGGACAGGGGGAAGAGACCCAGTACTTC.

The genes are TRBV6-5 and TRBJ2-3, with D maybe TRBD1 (7 bases). The V gene's germline CDR1 is MNHEY and CDR2 SVGAGI. There are 15 residues in the CDR3. V lost 4 bases to trimming and J lost 6 bases, with 17 bases between them. CDR3 in amino acids: CASSFAGGPGDTQYF. DNA of the CDR3: TGTGCCAGCAGTTTTGCAGGGGGGCCCGGGGATACGCAGTATTTT.

This rearrangement joins TRBV7-3 to TRBJ2-1; 12 nucleotides agree with TRBD2. The V segment lost 4 bases and the J segment 10 bases; nucleotides outside the gene matches: 5. Germline loops: CDR1 SGHTA, CDR2 FQGTGA. CDR3 length: 14 residues. CDR3 DNA sequence: TGTGCCAGCAGCTCTAGCGGGGGGGCAAGGGAGCAGTTCTTC. This sequence encodes CASSSSGGAREQFF.

This sequence joins TRBV5-1 and TRBJ1-3; D is uncertain. This CDR3 has 14 residues. Per germline, CDR1 SGHRS and CDR2 YFSETQ. The V end lost 6 bases, the J end lost 0 bases, and 10 bases lay between the germline ends. As DNA, the CDR3 is TGCGCCAGCACCGAACCCAGCTCTGGAAACACCATATATTTT. Protein sequence: CASTEPSSGNTIYF. Full variable domain (outside the CDR3, taken from reference TRBV5-1 and TRBJ1-3): KAGVTQTPRYLIKTRGQQVTLSCSPISGHRSVSWYQQTPGQGLQFLFEYFSETQRNKGNFPGRFSGRQFSNSRSEMNVSTLELGDSALYLCASTEPSSGNTIYFGEGSWLTVV.

The CDR3 region has the DNA TGTGCCAGCTCACCACGGACAGGTTACAATGAGCAGTTCTTC. Its translation is CASSPRTGYNEQFF. The chain employs TRBV18 and TRBJ2-1, with 7 bases identical to TRBD1. This CDR3 spans 14 amino acids. Trimming took 1 base from V and 4 from J; bases not matched to a gene: 1. The germline V gene encodes CDR1 KGHSH and CDR2 LQKENI.

The V gene is TRBV9, the J gene TRBJ1-6, with D uncertain. This CDR3 has 15 amino acids. The V end lost 2 bases, the J end lost 9 bases, and 15 bases lay between the germline ends. Germline V CDR1 and CDR2: SGDLS, YYNGEE. The CDR3 here is CASSVGRGMGSPLHF. DNA for the CDR3: TGTGCCAGCAGCGTGGGGAGAGGGATGGGTTCACCCCTCCACTTT.

The chain uses TRBV19 and TRBJ2-3, with D tentatively TRBD1 (5 bases). This CDR3 has 17 amino acids. Trimming stripped 3 bases from V and 0 bases from J, with 16 bases between. The V gene's germline CDR1 is LNHDA and CDR2 SQIVND (reference sequence). The CDR3 region is CASSILPTGISTDTQYF. CDR3 in DNA: TGTGCCAGTAGTATTCTACCTACAGGAATTAGCACAGATACGCAGTATTTT. Complete variable domain (other parts from reference TRBV19 and TRBJ2-3): DGGITQSPKYLFRKEGQNVTLSCEQNLNHDAMYWYRQDPGQGLRLIYYSQIVNDFQKGDIAEGYSVSREKKESFPLTVTSAQKNPTAFYLCASSILPTGISTDTQYFGPGTRLTVL.

The chain has TRBV19 and TRBJ1-1, with 10 nucleotides matching TRBD1. This CDR3 is 17 amino acids long. The germline gives CDR1 LNHDA, CDR2 SQIVND (reference sequence). V shed 6 bases, J shed 3 bases, and the junction held 13 bases outside the gene matches. This CDR3 reads CASRVRRTGGMDTEAFF. DNA for the CDR3: TGTGCCAGTAGAGTTCGAAGGACAGGGGGGATGGACACTGAAGCTTTCTTT.